This TCR beta chain originates from a study of blood T cell repertoires in COVID-19 (dated by TCRdb to between 2020 and 2021). Context from the whole study: Collaborator samples came from the United States, Italy and Spain and covered acute and convalescent phases of COVID-19. The material from the prospective study consisted of cDNA or gDNA derived from T cells, B-cell-depleted T cells, or PBMCs. Deeply sampled blood TCRbeta repertoires from subjects exposed to, actively infected with, or recovered from COVID-19 were included in the dataset. The repertoires were released in a freely available public database meant as a resource for research on the immune response to SARS-CoV-2. The samples were drawn from two sources: the first 160 participants of the ongoing ImmuneRACE study, and fewer than 1,500 subjects contributed by 6 global collaborators. Nearly every sample came with metadata listing a de-identified subject ID, COVID-19 status, age in years and sex. HLA class I and class II types, where available, came from metadata supplied by the sample provider rather than from assay-based typing.

Each collaborating institution followed its own protocols to collect whole blood in K2EDTA tubes. For TCRbeta analysis, collaborator samples were shipped as frozen whole blood, as isolated PBMCs, or as DNA extracted from either sample type. The study at large found these results: The quantity of clinical and demographic metadata differed by source and by participant and was supplied without curation.

TCRbeta CDR3 regions were amplified from genomic DNA by means of the immunoSEQ Assay, a bias-controlled multiplex PCR. As for how the authors treated the data: The number of nucleated cells in each sample was estimated from the amplification of reference gene primers within the assay. To quantify the absolute abundance of each unique TCRbeta CDR3 rearrangement, sequence reads were collapsed and filtered. For each sample, productive Simpson clonality was calculated as the square root of Simpson's diversity index over productive rearrangements. As stored in TCRdb, this immuneACCESS dataset retains in-frame rearrangements with V and J assigned. A fraction of the clones does not appear; measured against another copy, unresolved V genes explain less than half of the discrepancy, and the remainder lacks a known reason. V, J and clone size are taken as reported in that table, and D and trimming were inferred from the DNA itself. This sample has about 120,000 clones in its table, and roughly 87% of those were observed once. The ten largest clones represent more than 6% of the sample.

Its CDR3 holds 12 amino acids, cysteine through phenylalanine. Only CDR3 DNA is held: 36 bases, read in frame from base 1. CDR1 and CDR2 are drawn from the germline V gene: SNHLY, FYNNEI. V is trimmed back by 6 bases and J by 5 bases, and the junction contains 3 bases that no gene match accounts for. Comment on this clone: There is no known antigen for this receptor. Base quality data are lacking; no much larger clone is found one base away.

The sample consisted of peripheral blood. The chain was built from TRBV2 and TRBJ1-2; 7 junctional bases match TRBD1. The receptor's source is a human donor in a cohort sampled during active COVID-19. The CDR3: CASRKQGYGYTF. DNA sequence: TGTGCCAGCAGAAAACAGGGGTATGGCTACACCTTC.